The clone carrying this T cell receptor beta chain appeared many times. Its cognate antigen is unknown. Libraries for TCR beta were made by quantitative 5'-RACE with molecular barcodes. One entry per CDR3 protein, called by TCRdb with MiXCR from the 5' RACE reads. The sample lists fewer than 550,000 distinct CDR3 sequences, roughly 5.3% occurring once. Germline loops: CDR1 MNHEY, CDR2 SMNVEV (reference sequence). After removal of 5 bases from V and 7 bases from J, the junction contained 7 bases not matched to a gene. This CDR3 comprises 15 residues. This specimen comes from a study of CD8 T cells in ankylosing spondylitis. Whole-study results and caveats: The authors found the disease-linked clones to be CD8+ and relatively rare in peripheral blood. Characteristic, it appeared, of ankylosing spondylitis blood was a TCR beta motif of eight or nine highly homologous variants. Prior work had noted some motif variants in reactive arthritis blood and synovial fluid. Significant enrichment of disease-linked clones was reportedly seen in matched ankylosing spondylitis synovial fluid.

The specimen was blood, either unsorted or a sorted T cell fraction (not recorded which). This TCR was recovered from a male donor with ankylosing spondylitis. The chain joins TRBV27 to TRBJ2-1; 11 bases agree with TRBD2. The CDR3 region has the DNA TGTGCCAGCAGTCCCGGGACTAGCGGTAAAAATGAGCAGTTCTTC. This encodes CASSPGTSGKNEQFF.